Listed below are T cell receptor beta chains from one sample, sequenced in a study of blood T cell repertoires in COVID-19. This table comes from immunoSEQ multiplex PCR, and its TCRdb copy is limited to in-frame clones, with some not included. The table includes roughly 140,000 clones, roughly 79% detected once. Source material: peripheral blood. Receptors were obtained from a human donor with acute or convalescent COVID-19. The donor label of this sample is uncertain. The CDR3 runs from the conserved cysteine through the conserved F or W. D genes are given only for firm matches. The size of a clone is reported for some rows only, either as once, few or many, or as a class for expanded clones.

V gene	J gene	clone size	D gene	CDR3 DNA	CDR3 protein
TRBV3-1/TRBV3-2	TRBJ1-2	.	.	TGTGCCAGCAGCCAAGACCAGGCAGGCTACACCTTC	CASSQDQAGYTF
TRBV6-5	TRBJ1-5	.	.	TGTGCCAGCGGGGAGGGCAGGGGCAATCAGCCCCAGCATTTT	CASGEGRGNQPQHF
TRBV4-1	TRBJ2-2	once	.	TGCGCCAGCAGTCGAGACTTCAGACAGGGAGGTTTCCCCGGGGAGCTGTTTTTT	CASSRDFRQGGFPGELFF
TRBV3-1/TRBV3-2	TRBJ1-2	.	.	TGTGCCAGCAGCCAAGGAGGTCATGGCTACACCTTC	CASSQGGHGYTF
TRBV7-8	TRBJ1-2	few	.	TGTGCCAGCAGCTCTCCTGGGGGGGGTTCACTTTATGGCTACACCTTC	CASSSPGGGSLYGYTF
TRBV29-1	TRBJ1-1	few	TRBD1	TGCAGCGCTTACGTGGGCAGGGGGCGAAAGAACACTGAAGCTTTCTTT	CSAYVGRGRKNTEAFF
TRBV7-2	TRBJ1-2	.	.	TGTGCCAGCAGCTTAGACGGTACAGACATTTGGGGCTACACCTTC	CASSLDGTDIWGYTF
TRBV27	TRBJ1-2	.	TRBD1	TGTGCCAGCAGAGCCGGGACAGGGAGCCCACGGGTTGGCTACACCTTC	CASRAGTGSPRVGYTF
TRBV11-1	TRBJ2-3	.	.	TGTGCCTCCTGTTGTGACTCCGAGAAGTCAGATACGCAGTATTTT	CASCCDSEKSDTQYF
TRBV11-2	TRBJ1-5	.	.	TGTGCCAGCAGCTTAAAGTCAGGGGGCAATCAGCCCCAGCATTTT	CASSLKSGGNQPQHF
TRBV10-1	TRBJ2-3	.	TRBD1	TGCGCCAGCGATCAGGACAGGGTTTGGGCAGATACGCAGTATTTT	CASDQDRVWADTQYF
TRBV11-1	TRBJ2-7	few	TRBD1	TGTGCCAGCAGCTTAGCGTTGGACAGGGTCTACGAGCAGTACTTC	CASSLALDRVYEQYF
TRBV5-5	TRBJ2-3	.	TRBD2	TGTGCCAGCAGTTCCCGATCCGGGACTAGCGGGGGCACAGATACGCAGTATTTT	CASSSRSGTSGGTDTQYF
TRBV10-1	TRBJ2-2	.	.	TGCGCCAGCAGCGGTAGGACCGGGACACAGAACACCGGGGAGCTGTTTTTT	CASSGRTGTQNTGELFF
TRBV4-1	TRBJ1-2	.	TRBD1	TGCGCCAGCAGCCACTCTACCCGGGACAGGCGAGGTGGCTACACCTTC	CASSHSTRDRRGGYTF
TRBV10-3	TRBJ1-3	.	.	TGTGCCATCAGTGGCGCGGGCGTTGGAAACACCATATATTTT	CAISGAGVGNTIYF
TRBV10-2	TRBJ1-1	.	.	TGCGCCAGCGGACAGAGTAACACTGAAGCTTTCTTT	CASGQSNTEAFF
TRBV19	TRBJ1-1	.	TRBD1	TGTGCCAGTAGTATCTTCGGACAGGGGCCACTTAACACTGAAGCTTTCTTT	CASSIFGQGPLNTEAFF
TRBV5-1	TRBJ1-1	few	.	TGCGCCAGCAATCCCACAGGGACATCGACTGAAGCTTTCTTT	CASNPTGTSTEAFF
TRBV19	TRBJ1-1	.	TRBD1	TGTGCCAGTAGTCTCTCCGGGACAGGGGTTGAAGCTTTCTTT	CASSLSGTGVEAFF
TRBV5-1	TRBJ2-4	.	.	TGCGCCAGCAGCTTGGGTTACAGGGCCCTAGCCAAAAACATTCAGTACTTC	CASSLGYRALAKNIQYF
TRBV7-2	TRBJ1-1	.	.	TGTGCCAGCAGACCGAGGGAGGGGAGCACTGAAGCTTTCTTT	CASRPREGSTEAFF
TRBV4-1	TRBJ1-2	.	.	TGCGCCAGCAGCCAAGGGCAGAACTATGGCTACACCTTC	CASSQGQNYGYTF
TRBV6-1	TRBJ1-5	.	.	TGTGCCAGCAGTGAAGCAGAGGTTAGCAATCAGCCCCAGCATTTT	CASSEAEVSNQPQHF
TRBV19	TRBJ1-3	few	.	TGTGCCAGTAGTAGCCAAACGACAGCTGGAAACACCATATATTTT	CASSSQTTAGNTIYF
TRBV5-6	TRBJ1-3	.	.	TGTGCCAGCAGCTTGGTGCAGGGCGCTGGAAACACCATATATTTT	CASSLVQGAGNTIYF
TRBV6-7	TRBJ1-1	.	TRBD1	TGTGCCAGCAGTCCCACAGGGGGCACTGAAGCTTTCTTT	CASSPTGGTEAFF